The clone carrying this T cell receptor beta chain came up a few times. Its antigen is unknown. This entry is derived from a study of early T cells in non-severe SARS-CoV-2 infection. Study details: RNA in bulk from unsorted whole blood was sequenced, and chains were unpaired.

Study-wide findings and caveats: Reliance on VDJdb matching favored anti-spike CD8 responses; private and CD4 specificities were missed.

Unique molecular identifiers were added to individual cDNA molecules. From the 5' RACE reads, TCRdb called clonotypes with MiXCR, one entry per CDR3 protein. Of about 60,000 distinct CDR3 sequences detected, 5.6% appear once; the ten largest clones hold 6.5% to 8.5%. Trimming removed 5 bases at V and 2 bases at J, with 3 bases between. CDR1 and CDR2 from the germline V gene are LNHDA and SQIVND (reference sequence). The CDR3 consists of 11 residues. This TCR derives from an adult who was a healthcare worker with PCR-confirmed SARS-CoV-2 infection or an uninfected control (not recorded which). Sequenced material: whole blood. V usage is TRBV19 and J usage is TRBJ2-5; D gene uncertain. CDR3 loop: CASSVQETQYF. DNA for the CDR3: TGTGCCAGTAGTGTTCAAGAGACCCAGTACTTC.